Below are 32 T cell receptor beta chains sequenced from a single sample in a study of T cell clonality in common variable immunodeficiency. This table comes from immunoSEQ multiplex PCR, and its TCRdb copy is limited to in-frame clones, with some not included. The sample was found to contain some 53,000 clones, and every one recurs. Sequenced: peripheral blood mononuclear cells. All receptors derive from a person between 18 and 75 years old in good health.

This clone has a count of ten or more. Incomplete CDR3 DNA: TGTGCCAGCGAAGGGGCATACGGGGAG. Amino acids: CASEGAYGE. The complete CDR3 sequence is CASEGAYGELFF. This chain uses TRBV28 with TRBJ2-2; D is perhaps TRBD1 (5 bases). The read stops 3 residues short of the end of the CDR3; the missing end is completed from the germline J gene. Germline V gives CDR1 MDHEN, CDR2 SYDVKM. This CDR3 contains 12 residues. V was pared by 8 bases and J by 7 bases, with 11 bases between.

In its sample, this clone was seen many times. The sequenced fragment ends 3 residues before the CDR3 boundary, so the rest is inferred from the germline J gene. J is TRBJ1-1 and V is TRBV7-2, with 7 bases matching TRBD1. Germline CDR1 and CDR2: SGHTA and FQGNSA. J was trimmed by 3 bases and V by 4 bases; bases with no gene match: 8. The CDR3 consists of 15 residues. The sequenced CDR3 bases are TGTGCCAGCAGCTCCCCCGGACAGGTGCACACTGAA. It yields the protein CASSSPGQVHTE. The whole CDR3 reads CASSSPGQVHTEAFF.

Remarks on this clone: The CDR3 end falls 3 residues outside the read, so it is completed with the germline J gene. This chain connects TRBV18 to TRBJ2-1; 9 positions match TRBD1. This CDR3 comprises 14 residues. Germline loops: CDR1 KGHSH, CDR2 LQKENI. With 2 bases clipped from V and 6 bases from J, the junction kept 2 bases outside the gene matches. The CDR3 DNA, read in part, is TGTGCCAGCTCACCAGACAGGGGGTTCAATGAG. Protein product: CASSPDRGFNE. The entire CDR3 sequence reads CASSPDRGFNEQFF.

This clone was picked up many times. The sequence runs out 3 residues before the end of the CDR3; the remainder is reconstructed from the germline J gene. The J gene is TRBJ2-7, the V gene TRBV30; 13 bases map to TRBD2. The CDR3 totals 15 residues. CDR1 is GTSNPN and CDR2 is SVGIG in the germline V gene (reference sequence). Germline trimming cut 4 bases from V and 3 bases from J; bases unmatched to any gene: 6. The CDR3 protein is CAWTPGTSGNYEQYF. CDR3 bases read: TGTGCCTGGACCCCCGGGACTAGCGGGAACTACGAG.

The sample holds many counts of this clone. CDR3: CASSLRLAGEEDTQYF. The CDR3 bases that were read are TGTGCCAGCAGCCTAAGACTAGCGGGAGAAGAGGATACG. The chain has TRBV4-2 and TRBJ2-3, with 12 bases fitting TRBD2. The CDR3 end falls 3 residues outside the read, so it is completed with the germline J gene. The V gene end was trimmed by 4 bases and the J gene end by 6 bases; junction bases not matched to a gene: 8. The CDR3 runs 16 residues. Germline loops: CDR1 LGHNA, CDR2 YNFKEQ.

The table lists this clone with many counts. The read finishes 3 residues shy of the CDR3 end, and the germline J gene is used to complete it. The chain employs TRBV7-9 and TRBJ2-1; weak D call: TRBD1 (6 bases). This CDR3 region has 14 residues. Per the germline V gene, CDR1 is SEHNR and CDR2 is FQNEAQ (reference sequence). V lost 5 bases to trimming and J lost 5 bases, with 13 bases between them. The sequenced CDR3 bases are TGTGCCAGCAGCCACAGGGTAGGAGACAATGAG. Protein: CASSHRVGDNE. The CDR3 as a whole reads CASSHRVGDNEQFF.

This clone was counted at least ten times. The CDR3 extends 3 residues past the end of the read, so its final part is completed from the germline J gene. The rearrangement joins TRBV20-1 to TRBJ2-1, with TRBD1 as a possible D gene (6 bases). V was shortened by 3 bases and J by 2 bases, with 11 bases between the two germline ends. This CDR3 has 14 residues. Germline loops: CDR1 DFQATT, CDR2 SNEGSKA (reference sequence). The CDR3: CSASRGVAYNEQFF. The covered CDR3 bases are TGCAGTGCTAGCAGGGGCGTAGCCTACAATGAG.

This clone has more than one count but fewer than ten. The read is 3 residues too short to cover the CDR3 end, so that end is filled in from the germline J gene. V and J are TRBV10-3 and TRBJ2-7; 8 nucleotides agree with TRBD1. Germline V gives CDR1 ENHRY, CDR2 SYGVKD. The CDR3 is 15 amino acids. V dropped 6 bases and J dropped 5; count of bases not matched to a gene: 12. CDR3 in amino acids: CAIRVGQGATDEQYF. The part of the CDR3 DNA that was read is TGTGCCATCAGGGTAGGGCAGGGGGCAACGGACGAG.

Concerning this clone itself: The missing CDR3 end, 3 residues past where the read stops, is filled in from the germline J gene. The chain has TRBV7-8 and TRBJ2-7; TRBD1 is a possible D gene (6 bases). V was clipped by 4 bases and J by 1 base, with 17 bases between them. CDR1 and CDR2 from the germline V gene are SGHVS and FQNEAQ. The CDR3 spans 16 residues. The chain's CDR3 is CASSWGGGPGSYEQYF. The covered CDR3 bases are TGTGCCAGCAGCTGGGGTGGGGGCCCGGGGTCCTACGAG. The full variable domain, completed using reference TRBV7-8 and TRBJ2-7, is GAGVSQSPRYKVAKRGQDVALRCDPISGHVSLFWYQQALGQGPEFLTYFQNEAQLDKSGLPSDRFFAERPEGSVSTLKIQRTQQEDSAVYLCASSWGGGPGSYEQYFGPGTRLTVT.

This clone was seen only a few times. The read falls 3 residues short of the CDR3 end, and the missing part is taken from the germline J gene. V is TRBV2 and J is TRBJ1-5; tentatively, D is TRBD1 (6 bases). The germline gives CDR1 SNHLY, CDR2 FYNNEI. This CDR3 is 13 amino acids long. V was cut by 7 bases and J by 1 base, with 8 bases left in between. The CDR3 bases that were read are TGTGCCAGCAACAGGGAGAGCAATCAGCCC. Translated, it gives CASNRESNQP. The whole CDR3 sequence is CASNRESNQPQHF.

This clone occurred a few times. From the germline J gene comes the end of the CDR3, since the read stops 3 residues before it. The chain is built from TRBV20-1 and TRBJ1-1; 11 bases agree with TRBD1. Germline loops: CDR1 DFQATT, CDR2 SNEGSKA (reference sequence). With 0 bases clipped from V and 4 bases from J, the junction kept 10 bases outside the gene matches. The CDR3 consists of 17 residues. This CDR3 is CSARDSARGTGGTEAFF. CDR3 bases read: TGCAGTGCTAGAGATTCGGCCCGGGGGACAGGGGGCACTGAA.

The sample holds many counts of this clone. Read sequence stops 3 residues before the CDR3 end, and the germline J gene provides the missing end. This chain uses TRBV20-1 with TRBJ2-7; TRBD2 agrees at 8 bases. The trim removed 3 bases at V and 3 bases at J, leaving 4 bases unmatched. The germline V gene encodes CDR1 DFQATT and CDR2 SNEGSKA (reference sequence). This CDR3 comprises 13 residues. Incomplete CDR3 DNA: TGCAGTGCTAGTGCGGGAGGAGACTACGAG. Protein product: CSASAGGDYE. The CDR3 as a whole reads CSASAGGDYEQYF.

This clone has a count of ten or more. Read sequence stops 3 residues before the CDR3 end, and the germline J gene provides the missing end. This chain connects TRBV4-2 to TRBJ2-5; perhaps TRBD1 as D (5 bases). Germline-derived CDR1 and CDR2 are LGHNA and YNFKEQ. The CDR3 has 15 amino acids. V lost 0 bases and J 0 bases, leaving 8 bases between the germline ends. CDR3: CASSQDGHNQETQYF. The covered CDR3 bases are TGTGCCAGCAGCCAAGATGGACATAACCAAGAGACC.

This clone was observed at least ten times. The DNA ends 3 residues before the CDR3 does, and the rest of the CDR3 is filled in from the germline J gene. The chain combines TRBV5-5 with TRBJ2-7; tentatively, D is TRBD1 (6 bases). Trimming took off 2 bases at V and 6 bases at J, with 9 bases between the two ends. CDR1 and CDR2 from the germline V gene are SGHKS and YYEKEE (reference sequence). The CDR3 totals 12 residues. The sequenced part of the CDR3 DNA is TGTGCCAGCAGCTTTACAGGGTCCGAG. Translating it yields CASSFTGSE. The full CDR3 sequence reads CASSFTGSEQYF.

This clone was recorded a few times. CDR3 in amino acids: CASSTQTGQGNSPLHF. Partial CDR3 DNA: TGTGCCAGTAGTACCCAAACGGGACAGGGAAACTCACCC. V usage is TRBV19 and J usage is TRBJ1-6; 9 nucleotides line up with TRBD1. The CDR3 extends 3 residues past the end of the read, so its final part is completed from the germline J gene. Germline-derived CDR1 and CDR2 are LNHDA and SQIVND (reference sequence). This CDR3 comprises 16 residues. J gave up 10 bases and V 4 bases, and 11 bases lay outside the gene matches.

This clone has at least ten counts. CDR3 in amino acids: CSARTGPNTEAFF. CDR3 DNA, as far as it was read: TGCAGTGCTAGGACAGGCCCGAACACTGAA. The V and J genes are TRBV20-1 and TRBJ1-1; tentative D call: TRBD1 (6 bases). The CDR3 extends 3 residues past the end of the read, so its final part is completed from the germline J gene. Trimming shortened V by 3 bases and J by 1 base, and 9 bases separated the two germline ends. This CDR3 comprises 13 residues. The V gene's germline CDR1 is DFQATT and CDR2 SNEGSKA (reference sequence).

With regard to this clone: The sequence runs out 3 residues before the end of the CDR3; the remainder is reconstructed from the germline J gene. V and J are TRBV6-1 and TRBJ1-5; possible D gene TRBD1, 5 bases. V was pared by 2 bases and J by 5 bases, with 10 bases between. The CDR3 loop spans 14 amino acids. CDR1 and CDR2 from the germline V gene are MNHNS and SASEGT. Incomplete CDR3 DNA: TGTGCCAGCAGTGAAATTCGGGGGGATCAGCCC. This codes for CASSEIRGDQP. The whole CDR3 sequence is CASSEIRGDQPQHF.

The table lists this clone with many counts. Coverage ceases 3 residues before the CDR3 finishes, and the germline J gene fills in the end. This chain links TRBV5-1 with TRBJ2-3; TRBD2 aligns across 8 bases. Germline values: CDR1 SGHRS, CDR2 YFSETQ. The CDR3 length is 15 residues. V lost 4 bases, J lost 4 bases, and 8 bases stayed unmatched. The CDR3 loop reads CASSRKRETADTQYF. Incomplete CDR3 DNA: TGCGCCAGCAGCCGAAAGCGGGAGACGGCAGATACG.

This clone was observed at least ten times. Read data end 3 residues before the CDR3 end; the end is taken from the germline J gene. The chain has TRBV7-2 and TRBJ1-4, with D perhaps TRBD1 (6 bases). The CDR3 totals 14 residues. CDR1 is SGHTA, CDR2 FQGNSA, per germline. V was cut by 3 bases and J by 6 bases, with 11 bases left in between. The CDR3 sequence is CASSFGGQDEKLFF. CDR3 bases read: TGTGCCAGCAGCTTCGGGGGGCAAGATGAAAAA.

This clone was counted only a few times. The junction departs from the called germline gene at one end, perhaps through a read error. Read sequence stops 3 residues before the CDR3 end, and the germline J gene provides the missing end. The rearrangement uses TRBV7-7 and TRBJ1-1, with 7 bases that match TRBD1. Germline CDR1 is SSHAT and CDR2 is FNYEAQ (reference sequence). The length of the CDR3 is 17 residues. CDR3 sequence: CASSPCWWDSPNTEAFF. The sequenced CDR3 bases are TGTGCTAGCAGCCCGTGTTGGTGGGACAGCCCGAACACTGAA.

This clone occurred a few times. Coverage ceases 3 residues before the CDR3 finishes, and the germline J gene fills in the end. The rearrangement uses TRBV19 and TRBJ2-2, with unresolved D. Germline assignment: CDR1 LNHDA and CDR2 SQIVND (reference sequence). The CDR3 runs 13 residues. V was pared by 7 bases and J by 1 base, with 7 bases between. CDR3 in amino acids: CASISRNTGELFF. Incomplete CDR3 DNA: TGTGCCAGTATCTCCCGGAACACCGGGGAG.

This clone was counted at least ten times. With the read ending 3 residues before the CDR3 end, the germline J gene is used to fill in that end. The J gene is TRBJ2-1, the V gene TRBV6-2 or TRBV6-3, with 12 bases identical to TRBD2. In germline, CDR1 is MNHEY, CDR2 SVGEGT. The CDR3 length is 15 residues. V shed 4 bases and J 6 bases; nucleotides not matched to a gene: 4. This CDR3 reads CASSSGLAGTNEQFF. The part of the CDR3 DNA that was read is TGTGCCAGCAGTTCTGGACTAGCGGGAACCAATGAG.

For this clone: The CDR3 goes on 3 residues after the read ends, and that part is filled in from the germline J gene. V usage is TRBV10-2 and J usage is TRBJ2-7; the match to TRBD2 covers 9 bases. CDR1 is WSHSY and CDR2 is SAAADI in the germline V gene. The J segment lost 0 bases and the V segment lost 7 bases, leaving 4 bases of the junction unmatched. The length of the CDR3 is 14 residues. The CDR3 protein is CASIVAGASYEQYF. CDR3 DNA, as far as it was read: TGCGCCAGCATCGTAGCGGGAGCCTCCTACGAG.

This clone was counted between two and nine times. The CDR3 DNA, read in part, is TGTGCCTGGAGTCTGGGACCGGGACTAGGCCAAGAGACG. Its translation: CAWSLGPGLGQET. The entire CDR3 sequence reads CAWSLGPGLGQETQYF. The V call is TRBV30, the J call TRBJ2-3; 8 bases line up with TRBD2. The CDR3 goes on 3 residues after the read ends, and that part is filled in from the germline J gene. The CDR3 extends over 16 amino acids. Germline CDR1 is GTSNPN and CDR2 is SVGIG (reference sequence).

A remark on this clone: The read halts 3 residues ahead of the CDR3 end, with the missing end drawn from the germline J gene. The chain employs TRBV5-6 and TRBJ1-5, with TRBD1 as a possible D gene (5 bases). Trimming pared 2 bases from V and 7 bases from J, leaving 13 bases between. The CDR3 loop spans 14 amino acids. From germline, CDR1 is SGHDT and CDR2 YYEEEE. The CDR3 DNA, read in part, is TGTGCCAGCAGCTTAAGGGGTTCGAGACAGCCC. This gives the protein CASSLRGSRQP. The full CDR3 is CASSLRGSRQPQHF. Variable domain in full (rest from reference TRBV5-6 and TRBJ1-5): DAGVTQSPTHLIKTRGQQVTLRCSPKSGHDTVSWYQQALGQGPQFIFQYYEEEERQRGNFPDRFSGHQFPNYSSELNVNALLLGDSALYLCASSLRGSRQPQHFGDGTRLSIL.

This clone was seen more than once but under ten times. The CDR3 extends 3 residues past the end of the read, so its final part is completed from the germline J gene. This rearrangement joins TRBV7-6 to TRBJ2-2; 14 bases align to TRBD2. CDR3 length: 16 residues. The V gene's germline CDR1 is SGHVS and CDR2 FNYEAQ. The V gene end was trimmed by 5 bases and the J gene end by 6 bases; junction bases not matched to a gene: 5. CDR3 in amino acids: CASSQPGLAGAGELFF. The part of the CDR3 DNA that was read is TGTGCCAGCAGCCAGCCGGGACTAGCGGGAGCCGGGGAG.

CDR3: CASRATGVAFF. The CDR3 DNA, read in part, is TGTGCCAGCAGGGCTACAGGGGTT. The chain employs TRBV11-3 and TRBJ1-1, with 7 bases fitting TRBD1. The CDR3 goes on 3 residues after the read ends, and that part is filled in from the germline J gene. The CDR3 sequence is 11 residues long. Germline lookup yields CDR1 SGHNT and CDR2 YENEEA.

This clone was seen ten or more times. Read sequence stops 3 residues before the CDR3 end, and the germline J gene provides the missing end. This chain links TRBV11-2 with TRBJ2-7, with TRBD2 identical over 11 bases. V shed 4 bases and J 2 bases; nucleotides not matched to a gene: 4. The CDR3 sequence is 15 residues long. The germline CDR1 and CDR2 sequences are SGHAT and FQNNGV. CDR3 DNA, as far as it was read: TGTGCCAGCAGCTCCACTAGCGGGAGCGCCTACGAG. This sequence encodes CASSSTSGSAYE. The CDR3 reads in full as CASSSTSGSAYEQYF.

The sample holds many counts of this clone. The CDR3 end falls 3 residues outside the read, so it is completed with the germline J gene. This chain links TRBV18 with TRBJ2-5, with a possible D match to TRBD2 (6 bases). The ends were cut back, 6 bases at V and 4 bases at J, with 18 bases in the middle. CDR1 is KGHSH and CDR2 is LQKENI in the germline V gene. The CDR3 totals 15 residues. The CDR3 bases that were read are TGTGCCAGCTCGACTAGGCCAGGGTTGGGAGAGACC. Translation: CASSTRPGLGET. The CDR3 reads in full as CASSTRPGLGETQYF.

This clone showed up many times. The read terminates 3 residues before the CDR3 end, so the remaining end is supplied by the germline J gene. V and J are TRBV5-1 and TRBJ2-1, with D perhaps matching TRBD2 (7 bases). CDR3 length: 17 amino acids. Per the germline V gene, CDR1 is SGHRS and CDR2 is YFSETQ. Trimming took off 4 bases at V and 3 bases at J, with 20 bases between the two ends. CDR3 residues: CASSQYTGRVNYNEQFF. The DNA read from the CDR3 is TGCGCCAGCAGCCAGTACACAGGGAGGGTGAACTACAATGAG.

The sample holds many counts of this clone. The CDR3 end lies 3 residues beyond the end of the read and is filled in from the germline J gene. The chain couples TRBV2 to TRBJ2-1; 7 bases are a match to TRBD2. In germline, CDR1 is SNHLY, CDR2 FYNNEI. Trimming cost V 6 bases and J 3 bases; bases outside gene matches: 8. This CDR3 region has 15 residues. CDR3: CASRPEASGYNEQFF. The covered CDR3 bases are TGTGCCAGCAGGCCAGAAGCTAGCGGCTACAATGAG.

Only a few counts were recorded for this clone. Partial CDR3 DNA: TGTGCCAGCAAAGCGTCAGCGGGTCAGCCC. It is translated as CASKASAGQP. The whole CDR3 protein is CASKASAGQPQHF. The rearrangement uses TRBV2 and TRBJ1-5; no clear D gene. The read comes to an end 3 residues before the CDR3 does, leaving the germline J gene to fill in the end. Germline CDR1 SNHLY, CDR2 FYNNEI. Between the trimmed V and J ends, which lost 7 bases and 6 bases, there was a span of 13 bases. This CDR3 is built from 13 residues.